The 9 T cell receptor beta chains below were found in one sample sequenced in a study of cytomegalovirus exposure and HLA in healthy donors. It was with 60 Vbeta and 13 Jbeta primers that the PCR ran. Here immunoSEQ multiplex PCR was the method, and the copy in TCRdb shows in-frame clones only, minus some. Its table lists about 130,000 clones. The sequenced material came from PBMCs. These receptors originate from a man aged 25-45 years in good health and CMV-seronegative.

This chain links TRBV12-5 with TRBJ2-5; 7 bases line up with TRBD2. J lost 1 base, V lost 8 bases, and 7 bases had no gene match. CDR3 length: 14 residues. Germline V gene sequence: CDR1 LGHNT, CDR2 FRNRAP. The DNA for the CDR3 is TGTGCTAGTTCTGGCGGCGGGGGCCAAGAGACCCAGTACTTC. This encodes CASSGGGGQETQYF.

The V and J genes are TRBV5-1 and TRBJ2-7, with 10 bases that match TRBD2. V lost 2 bases and J lost 4; bases outside the gene matches: 6. Germline V lookup: CDR1 SGHRS, CDR2 YFSETQ. The CDR3 runs 15 residues. The DNA for the CDR3 is TGCGCCAGCAGCTTACCTACTAGCGGGATTTACGAGCAGTACTTC. It translates to CASSLPTSGIYEQYF.

This sequence joins TRBV4-1 and TRBJ2-1, with D possibly matching TRBD1 (6 bases). Trimming left V 6 bases short and J 6 bases short, with 18 bases between. CDR1 MGHRA and CDR2 YSYEKL come from the germline V gene. The CDR3 loop spans 15 amino acids. Here the CDR3 DNA reads TGCGCCAGCAGTCCCGGACAGTTAAGACGCAATGAGCAGTTCTTC. Translation gives CASSPGQLRRNEQFF.

The chain employs TRBV25-1 and TRBJ2-5; a weak D match, TRBD2 (5 bases). This CDR3 is 16 amino acids long. The germline CDR1 and CDR2 sequences are MGHDK and SYGVNS. Deletions cut 5 bases from V and 8 bases from J, with 24 bases between. CDR3 nucleotide sequence: TGTGCCAGCAGTCCCCCTGCCGGAGAGGGTCGCGGAACCCAGTACTTC. This sequence encodes CASSPPAGEGRGTQYF.

This rearrangement joins TRBV7-8 to TRBJ2-1; 12 bases line up with TRBD2. Per the germline V gene, CDR1 is SGHVS and CDR2 is FQNEAQ. Trimming cost V 4 bases and J 11 bases; bases outside gene matches: 6. This CDR3 has 14 amino acids. The CDR3 DNA follows: TGTGCCAGCAGCTCCTTCGGACTAGCGGGAAAGCAGTTCTTC. Protein sequence: CASSSFGLAGKQFF.

The genes are TRBV6-6 and TRBJ2-3; a possible D gene is TRBD1 (6 bases). The CDR3 length is 15 residues. CDR1 is MNHNY and CDR2 is SVGAGI in the germline V gene (reference sequence). V dropped 2 bases and J dropped 3 bases, with 12 bases sitting between them. The CDR3 sequence: CASSYIGTKTDTQYF. In nucleotides, the CDR3 is TGTGCCAGCAGTTACATTGGGACAAAAACAGATACGCAGTATTTT.

The chain joins TRBV7-9 to TRBJ2-2; 7 bases are a match to TRBD1. Germline V gene data show CDR1 as SEHNR and CDR2 as FQNEAQ (reference sequence). This CDR3 spans 17 amino acids. The J segment lost 4 bases and the V segment lost 6 bases, leaving 14 bases of the junction unmatched. CDR3 in DNA: TGTGCCAGCAGTCGCATCCCGACAGGGTATGGCACCGGGGAGCTGTTTTTT. Translating it yields CASSRIPTGYGTGELFF.

This rearrangement joins TRBV7-8 to TRBJ1-1; TRBD1 agrees at 12 bases. V shed 4 bases, J shed 4 bases, and the junction held 4 bases outside the gene matches. CDR1 and CDR2 from the germline V gene are SGHVS and FQNEAQ. The CDR3 loop spans 15 amino acids. This CDR3 is CASSSRDRGPTEAFF. CDR3 sequence (DNA): TGTGCCAGCAGCTCCCGGGACAGGGGGCCCACTGAAGCTTTCTTT.

This chain uses TRBV7-9 with TRBJ1-2, with D perhaps TRBD1 (6 bases). The germline V gene encodes CDR1 SEHNR and CDR2 FQNEAQ (reference sequence). The V end was cut by 1 base, the J end by 8 bases, with 17 bases between. The CDR3 runs 15 residues. CDR3 in amino acids: CASSLGGSGTGGYTF. The CDR3 coding sequence is TGTGCCAGCAGCTTAGGGGGTTCGGGCACAGGGGGCTACACCTTC.